Following are 5 T cell receptor beta chains from one sample sequenced in a study of control samples from healthy donors and cancer patients. Sequencing used immunoSEQ multiplex PCR; TCRdb keeps in-frame clones, though not all of them. The repertoire holds under 450,000 clones, approximately 92% seen once, with over 5.5% in the top ten. Input material: PBMCs. The source is a man between 35 and 55 years old with head and neck cancer.

This sequence joins TRBV11-2 and TRBJ2-7, with 8 bases lining up with TRBD2. The trim removed 2 bases at V and 0 bases at J, leaving 3 bases unmatched. This CDR3 is built from 15 residues. Looked up from germline, CDR1 is SGHAT and CDR2 is FQNNGV. CDR3 sequence (DNA): TGTGCCAGCAGCTTACGAGGGACTAGCTCCTACGAGCAGTACTTC. The encoded protein is CASSLRGTSSYEQYF. The full variable domain, its missing parts supplied by reference TRBV11-2 and TRBJ2-7, is EAGVAQSPRYKIIEKRQSVAFWCNPISGHATLYWYQQILGQGPKLLIQFQNNGVVDDSQLPKDRFSAERLKGVDSTLKIQPAKLEDSAVYLCASSLRGTSSYEQYFGPGTRLTVT.

V usage is TRBV10-3 and J usage is TRBJ2-7; 8 bases line up with TRBD2. The germline CDR1 and CDR2 sequences are ENHRY and SYGVKD. CDR3 length: 13 residues. V lost 9 bases and J lost 5; bases outside the gene matches: 9. CDR3 residues: CAITRGGLDEQYF. In nucleotides, the CDR3 is TGTGCCATAACCCGGGGGGGCCTCGACGAGCAGTACTTC.

The chain couples TRBV28 to TRBJ1-6, with D maybe TRBD1 (5 bases). Germline V gene sequence: CDR1 MDHEN, CDR2 SYDVKM. V dropped 8 bases and J dropped 8 bases, with 22 bases sitting between them. The CDR3 length is 16 residues. DNA for the CDR3: TGTGCCAGCTCCATTACCACCGGGGCCGGGTATTCACCCCTCCACTTT. This translates into CASSITTGAGYSPLHF.

The genes are TRBV6-6 and TRBJ2-7, with 15 nucleotides matching TRBD2. Germline CDR1 MNHNY, CDR2 SVGAGI (reference sequence). The CDR3 length is 17 residues. Unmatched junction bases numbered 5, after V lost 5 bases and J lost 0 bases. The DNA for the CDR3 is TGTGCCAGCAGTCCCCAGGGACTAGCGGGAGGCTCCTACGAGCAGTACTTC. This translates into CASSPQGLAGGSYEQYF.

This clone occurred once. This sequence joins TRBV29-1 and TRBJ1-2; D is uncertain. V lost 4 bases to trimming and J lost 6 bases, with 12 bases between them. CDR1 and CDR2 (germline): SQVTM, ANQGSEA. The CDR3 runs to 12 residues. The CDR3 DNA follows: TGCAGCGTTGGGTCCTGGGAGGATGGCTACACCTTC. It encodes CSVGSWEDGYTF.